Presented here are 30 T cell receptor beta chains from one specimen sequenced in a study of molecular identifiers for immune sequencing clone quantification. Via MiXCR, TCRdb re-called the PCR reads, giving one row per CDR3 protein. The top ten clones hold approximately 0.8% of a sample with about 320,000 distinct CDR3 sequences, over 20% of them seen once. Sequenced: naive CD8+ T cells from blood, with Jurkat cell RNA spiked in. The subset denotes: FACS-sorted CD8+CD4-CCR7+CD45RA+ naive T cells. The receptor set was obtained from a human donor in good health. Some libraries in this study had Jurkat cell RNA spiked in.

This clonotype has more than one count but fewer than ten. The V call is TRBV4-1, the J call TRBJ2-3; 12 bases are a match to TRBD2. Germline lookup yields CDR1 MGHRA and CDR2 YSYEKL. The CDR3 sequence is 19 residues long. V lost 1 base, J lost 0 bases, and 8 bases stayed unmatched. The CDR3 reads CASSQALAGGQSSTDTQYF. The CDR3 nucleotides read TGCGCCAGCAGCCAAGCGCTAGCGGGGGGGCAATCGAGCACAGATACGCAGTATTTT.

This clonotype was observed at least ten times. This chain links TRBV7-9 with TRBJ1-1; unclear D gene. CDR3 length: 16 amino acids. The V end was cut by 0 bases, the J end by 1 base, with 12 bases between. CDR1 and CDR2 from the germline V gene are SEHNR and FQNEAQ (reference sequence). The DNA of the CDR3 is TGTGCCAGCAGCTTAGCAGTCAATGGGGAGAACACTGAAGCTTTCTTT. Translation gives CASSLAVNGENTEAFF.

Points on this clonotype: A much bigger clone sits one base away, suggesting this may be a read error. The chain carries TRBV7-3 and TRBJ2-7; TRBD2 matches 10 bases. J was trimmed by 9 bases and V by 6 bases; bases with no gene match: 14. The CDR3 spans 15 residues. CDR1 SGHTA and CDR2 FQGTGA come from the germline V gene. The CDR3 region is CASRALPGTSDVQYF. In DNA form, the CDR3 reads TGTGCCAGCAGAGCCCTTCCCGGGACTAGCGACGTGCAGTACTTC.

The chain employs TRBV7-9 and TRBJ2-1, with 9 bases matching TRBD2. With V trimmed by 3 bases and J by 6 bases, 3 bases remained unmatched. Germline-derived CDR1 and CDR2 are SEHNR and FQNEAQ (reference sequence). This CDR3 is built from 14 residues. As DNA, the CDR3 is TGTGCCAGCAGCTTTAGCGGGAGTAGCAATGAGCAGTTCTTC. This codes for CASSFSGSSNEQFF.

Comment on this clonotype: A much larger clone lies one base from this, so it may be a read error. The chain uses TRBV5-1 and TRBJ2-7, with TRBD1 identical over 9 bases. This CDR3 has 13 amino acids. With 2 bases clipped from V and 9 bases from J, the junction kept 6 bases outside the gene matches. Germline-derived CDR1 and CDR2 are SGHRS and YFSETQ. The CDR3 nucleotides are TGCGCCAGCAGCTTTACAGGGGGCCACGGGCAGTACTTC. As protein: CASSFTGGHGQYF.

This sequence joins TRBV6-5 and TRBJ2-2; TRBD2 is a possible D gene (5 bases). The V end lost 7 bases, the J end lost 5 bases, and 20 bases lay between the germline ends. CDR1 MNHEY and CDR2 SVGAGI come from the germline V gene. The CDR3 totals 16 residues. The CDR3 loop is CASTHSSLGGTGELFF. CDR3 in DNA: TGTGCCAGCACCCACTCTAGCTTAGGTGGGACCGGGGAGCTGTTTTTT.

This clonotype was recorded at least ten times. This chain uses TRBV4-3 with TRBJ2-7; D unclear. The CDR3 runs to 14 residues. Germline V CDR1 and CDR2: LGHNA, YSLEER. Trimming shortened V by 0 bases and J by 1 base, and 7 bases separated the two germline ends. DNA for the CDR3: TGCGCCAGCAGCCAAGATGAAGTTTCCTACGAGCAGTACTTC. This translates into CASSQDEVSYEQYF.

A few counts support this clonotype. The chain has TRBV4-1 and TRBJ2-3; D unresolved. Trimming left V 0 bases short and J 4 bases short, with 17 bases between. The germline V gene has CDR1 MGHRA and CDR2 YSYEKL. The CDR3 consists of 17 residues. Here the CDR3 DNA reads TGCGCCAGCAGCCAAGAGCCCTCCACCACCAGCTCAGATACGCAGTATTTT. Translating gives CASSQEPSTTSSDTQYF.

This clonotype was counted ten times or more. V usage is TRBV20-1 and J usage is TRBJ1-5; 8 positions agree with TRBD1. This CDR3 is built from 13 residues. Germline trimming cut 6 bases from V and 5 bases from J; bases unmatched to any gene: 6. Germline CDR1 DFQATT, CDR2 SNEGSKA (reference sequence). This chain's CDR3 is CSAITGGHQPQHF. CDR3 nucleotide sequence: TGCAGTGCCATTACAGGGGGGCATCAGCCCCAGCATTTT.

This clonotype has at least ten counts. The J gene is TRBJ1-2, the V gene TRBV20-1; 8 bases are shared with TRBD1. V dropped 7 bases and J dropped 4; count of bases not matched to a gene: 5. The V gene's germline CDR1 is DFQATT and CDR2 SNEGSKA (reference sequence). The length of the CDR3 is 12 residues. CDR3 in DNA: TGCAGTGGAGCGGGACAGGCCTATGGCTACACCTTC. As protein: CSGAGQAYGYTF.

This clonotype was picked up many times. This chain joins TRBV6-5 and TRBJ2-7; the D gene is possibly TRBD1 (5 bases). Germline V gene data show CDR1 as MNHEY and CDR2 as SVGAGI. The V end was cut by 10 bases, the J end by 3 bases, with 16 bases between. The CDR3 has 13 amino acids. CDR3 DNA: TGTGCCACCAAGGCAGGGAACGGCTACGAGCAGTACTTC. Residues: CATKAGNGYEQYF.

The chain joins TRBV7-9 to TRBJ1-1, with 8 bases identical to TRBD1. V was pared by 4 bases and J by 2 bases, with 12 bases of the junction left unmatched. This CDR3 spans 17 amino acids. CDR1 is SEHNR and CDR2 is FQNEAQ in the germline V gene (reference sequence). CDR3 in DNA: TGTGCCAGCAGCTCCTCGACTAGGACAGGGAGTAACACTGAAGCTTTCTTT. Its protein product is CASSSSTRTGSNTEAFF.

The table lists this clonotype with many counts. The rearrangement joins TRBV7-8 to TRBJ1-4, with D maybe TRBD1 (6 bases). The germline V gene encodes CDR1 SGHVS and CDR2 FQNEAQ. V dropped 5 bases and J dropped 8 bases, with 21 bases sitting between them. The CDR3 has 16 residues. The CDR3 DNA reads TGTGCCAGCAGCCCAGTTTGGGGGGCGAGGGGCGAAAAACTGTTTTTT. It specifies CASSPVWGARGEKLFF.

CDR3 sequence: CASSYSGDNEKLFF. Written as DNA, the CDR3 is TGTGCCAGCAGTTACTCAGGGGATAATGAAAAACTGTTTTTT. The V call is TRBV6-6, the J call TRBJ1-4, with a tentative D call TRBD1 (5 bases). The V and J ends lost 0 bases and 4 bases respectively, with 6 bases between them. CDR3 length: 14 amino acids. CDR1 is MNHNY and CDR2 is SVGAGI in the germline V gene (reference sequence).

About this clonotype itself: A read error is possible here, since a much larger clone lies one base away. As DNA, the CDR3 is TGTGCCAGCAATCCCCGGCGTGGACTTAGCACAGATACGCAGTATTTT. Translating it yields CASNPRRGLSTDTQYF. The chain employs TRBV2 and TRBJ2-3; D possibly corresponds to TRBD2 (5 bases). V shed 7 bases and J shed 0 bases, with 17 bases lying between them. The CDR3 has 16 residues. Per germline, CDR1 SNHLY and CDR2 FYNNEI.

V and J are TRBV12-3 or TRBV12-4 and TRBJ2-5; D is tentatively TRBD1 or TRBD2 (5 bases each). This CDR3 is 15 amino acids long. V was shortened by 3 bases and J by 5 bases, with 16 bases between the two germline ends. CDR3 protein: CASSFVMGTHETQYF. The DNA for the CDR3 is TGTGCCAGCAGTTTTGTAATGGGGACGCACGAGACCCAGTACTTC.

CDR3 region: CAISELTGGRSYNEQFF. The CDR3 bases are TGTGCCATCAGTGAATTGACGGGGGGCCGCTCCTACAATGAGCAGTTCTTC. The V and J genes are TRBV10-3 and TRBJ2-1; D may be TRBD2 (7 bases). The length of the CDR3 is 17 residues. V was pared by 3 bases and J by 0 bases, with 15 bases between. The germline V gene encodes CDR1 ENHRY and CDR2 SYGVKD.

Remarks on this clonotype: A read error may explain this, as a much larger clone is one base away. This chain joins TRBV12-3 or TRBV12-4 and TRBJ2-5, with D perhaps assigned TRBD1 or TRBD2 (5 bases each). The CDR3 covers 13 residues. V lost 1 base to trimming and J lost 7 bases, with 10 bases between them. DNA of the CDR3: TGTGCCAGCAGTTTAGGAGGGGTAGGGACCCAGTACTTC. Protein: CASSLGGVGTQYF.

This clonotype was found many times. V is TRBV28 and J is TRBJ2-5; D is undetermined. This CDR3 spans 14 amino acids. V was trimmed by 5 bases and J by 7 bases, leaving 17 bases between them. CDR1 MDHEN and CDR2 SYDVKM come from the germline V gene. CDR3: CASSAPRRGSTQYF. The CDR3 coding sequence is TGTGCCAGCAGTGCCCCCCGGCGCGGTTCGACCCAGTACTTC.

This clonotype was found a few times. A far larger clone is just one base off, so this is likely a read error. This chain uses TRBV6-1 with TRBJ2-7; D is perhaps TRBD2 (5 bases). CDR1 and CDR2 (germline): MNHNS, SASEGT. The CDR3 consists of 11 residues. V lost 4 bases and J 4 bases, leaving 5 bases between the germline ends. The CDR3 DNA sequence: TGTGCCAGCAGTGGGGAGTACGAGCAGTACTTC. This encodes CASSGEYEQYF.

This clonotype was counted between two and nine times. A read error may explain this, as a much larger clone is one base away. The chain couples TRBV7-9 to TRBJ1-1; TRBD1 agrees at 9 bases. Trimming cost V 7 bases and J 0 bases; bases outside gene matches: 9. CDR1 and CDR2 from the germline V gene are SEHNR and FQNEAQ (reference sequence). The CDR3 runs to 16 residues. The CDR3 nucleotides read TGTGCCAGCAACTCATGGACAGGGGATCTGAACACTGAAGCTTTCTTT. Its translation: CASNSWTGDLNTEAFF.

In regard to this clonotype: A much larger clone lies one base from this, so it may be a read error. This sequence joins TRBV4-1 and TRBJ1-4; TRBD1 matches at 9 bases. From germline, CDR1 is MGHRA and CDR2 YSYEKL. The CDR3 runs 16 residues. The CDR3 loop reads CASSQGTGAPHENLFF. CDR3 sequence (DNA): TGCGCCAGCAGCCAAGGGACAGGGGCCCCTCATGAAAACCTGTTTTTT.

Remarks on this clonotype: A much larger clone differs by one base, so this may be a read error. The chain couples TRBV27 to TRBJ2-6; D may be TRBD1 (5 bases). This CDR3 region has 16 residues. The germline gives CDR1 MNHEY, CDR2 SMNVEV (reference sequence). The CDR3 sequence: CASRPDQYSGANVRTF. The DNA of the CDR3 is TGTGCCAGCAGGCCAGACCAGTACTCTGGGGCCAACGTCCGGACTTTC.

This chain joins TRBV19 and TRBJ2-7; D gene uncertain. V was pared by 5 bases and J by 6 bases, with 8 bases between. Germline V lookup: CDR1 LNHDA, CDR2 SQIVND (reference sequence). The CDR3 sequence is 11 residues long. CDR3 protein: CASSGASEQYF. Here the CDR3 DNA reads TGTGCCAGTAGTGGAGCTAGCGAGCAGTACTTC.

This clonotype was counted ten times or more. V and J are TRBV14 and TRBJ2-1; D is perhaps TRBD2 (5 bases). The germline V and J ends were trimmed by 4 bases and 7 bases, with 14 bases remaining between them. Germline V gene lookup returns CDR1 SGHDN and CDR2 FVKESK. The CDR3 is 14 residues long. DNA for the CDR3: TGTGCCAGCAGCCGCGAGGGCCCTCGGAATGAGCAGTTCTTC. As protein: CASSREGPRNEQFF.

This clonotype has ten or more counts. V is TRBV5-1 and J is TRBJ2-7; the D gene could be TRBD1 or TRBD2 (5 bases each). V was pared by 0 bases and J by 7 bases, with 14 bases between. This CDR3 has 14 residues. Germline values: CDR1 SGHRS, CDR2 YFSETQ. This CDR3 is CASSLGGDLREQYF. The CDR3 nucleotides read TGCGCCAGCAGCTTGGGAGGGGACCTACGGGAGCAGTACTTC.

The rearrangement uses TRBV20-1 and TRBJ1-6; a weak D match, TRBD1 (6 bases). The length of the CDR3 is 16 residues. CDR1 is DFQATT, CDR2 SNEGSKA, per germline (reference sequence). The ends were cut back, 0 bases at V and 7 bases at J, with 16 bases in the middle. CDR3 region: CSARDVLGQINSPLHF. The CDR3 bases are TGCAGTGCTAGAGACGTCCTAGGACAGATAAATTCACCCCTCCACTTT.

Turning to this clonotype: A much bigger clone sits one base away, suggesting this may be a read error. This chain joins TRBV29-1 and TRBJ2-7; D call uncertain. The V gene's germline CDR1 is SQVTM and CDR2 ANQGSEA. The CDR3 consists of 11 residues. Trimming removed 6 bases from V and 5 bases from J, with 11 bases in between. The CDR3 protein is CSVAWAHEQYF. CDR3 nucleotide sequence: TGCAGCGTCGCGTGGGCCCACGAGCAGTACTTC.

This clonotype occurred a few times. This sequence joins TRBV5-4 and TRBJ2-3; maybe TRBD2 (6 bases). In germline, CDR1 is SGHNT, CDR2 YYREEE (reference sequence). Trimming removed 4 bases at V and 2 bases at J, with 11 bases between. The CDR3 is 14 amino acids. The CDR3 here is CASSPSGDTDTQYF. The CDR3 bases are TGTGCCAGCAGCCCGTCGGGGGACACAGATACGCAGTATTTT.

The chain combines TRBV28 with TRBJ2-3; D not resolved. There are 14 residues in the CDR3. V was cut by 8 bases and J by 3 bases, with 15 bases left in between. Germline lookup yields CDR1 MDHEN and CDR2 SYDVKM. The CDR3 loop reads CASGDPDETDTQYF. The CDR3 nucleotides are TGTGCCAGCGGTGACCCGGACGAAACAGATACGCAGTATTTT.